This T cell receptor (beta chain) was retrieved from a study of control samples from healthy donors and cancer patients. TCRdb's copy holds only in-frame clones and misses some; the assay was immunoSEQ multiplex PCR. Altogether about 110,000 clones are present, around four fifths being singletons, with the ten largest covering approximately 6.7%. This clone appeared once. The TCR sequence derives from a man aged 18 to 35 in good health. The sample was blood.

The CDR3: CAISFQYVSSYNEQFF. CDR3 in DNA: TGTGCCATCAGCTTCCAGTATGTGAGCTCCTACAATGAGCAGTTCTTC. The rearrangement links TRBV10-3 to TRBJ2-1; D not resolved. The germline V gene encodes CDR1 ENHRY and CDR2 SYGVKD. The V end lost 6 bases, the J end lost 0 bases, and 15 bases lay between the germline ends. The CDR3 consists of 16 residues.